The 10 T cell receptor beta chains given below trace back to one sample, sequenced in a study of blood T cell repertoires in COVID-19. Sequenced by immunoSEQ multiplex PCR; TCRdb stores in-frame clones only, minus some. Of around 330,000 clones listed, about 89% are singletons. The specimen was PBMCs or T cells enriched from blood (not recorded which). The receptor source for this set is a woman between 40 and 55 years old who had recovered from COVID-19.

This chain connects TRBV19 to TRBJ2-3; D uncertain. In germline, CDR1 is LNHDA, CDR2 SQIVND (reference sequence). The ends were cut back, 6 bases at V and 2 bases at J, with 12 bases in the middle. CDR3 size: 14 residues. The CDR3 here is CASSPQSHTDTQYF. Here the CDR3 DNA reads TGTGCCAGTAGCCCCCAGTCACACACAGATACGCAGTATTTT. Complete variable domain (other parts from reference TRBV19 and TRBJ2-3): DGGITQSPKYLFRKEGQNVTLSCEQNLNHDAMYWYRQDPGQGLRLIYYSQIVNDFQKGDIAEGYSVSREKKESFPLTVTSAQKNPTAFYLCASSPQSHTDTQYFGPGTRLTVL.

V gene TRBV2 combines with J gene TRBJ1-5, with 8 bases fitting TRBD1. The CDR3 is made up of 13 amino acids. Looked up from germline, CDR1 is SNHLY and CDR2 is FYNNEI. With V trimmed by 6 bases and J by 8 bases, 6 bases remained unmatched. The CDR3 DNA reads TGTGCCAGCAGCCTACAGGGGGTCGAGCCCCAGCATTTT. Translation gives CASSLQGVEPQHF. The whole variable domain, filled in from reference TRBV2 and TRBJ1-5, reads EPEVTQTPSHQVTQMGQEVILRCVPISNHLYFYWYRQILGQKVEFLVSFYNNEISEKSEIFDDQFSVERPDGSNFTLKIRSTKLEDSAMYFCASSLQGVEPQHFGDGTRLSIL.

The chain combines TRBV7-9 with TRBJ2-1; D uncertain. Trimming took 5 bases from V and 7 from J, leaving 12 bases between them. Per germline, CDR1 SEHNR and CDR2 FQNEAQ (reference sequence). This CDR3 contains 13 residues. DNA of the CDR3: TGTGCCAGCAGCCCGTCGCGGTGGAATGAGCAGTTCTTC. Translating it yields CASSPSRWNEQFF. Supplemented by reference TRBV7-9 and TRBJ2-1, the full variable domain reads DTGVSQNPRHKITKRGQNVTFRCDPISEHNRLYWYRQTLGQGPEFLTYFQNEAQLEKSRLLSDRFSAERPKGSFSTLEIQRTEQGDSAMYLCASSPSRWNEQFFGPGTRLTVL.

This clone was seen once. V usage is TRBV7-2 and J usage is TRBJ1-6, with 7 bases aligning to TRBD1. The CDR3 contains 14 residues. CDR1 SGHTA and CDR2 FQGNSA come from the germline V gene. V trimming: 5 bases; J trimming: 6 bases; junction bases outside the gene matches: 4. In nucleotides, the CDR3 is TGTGCCAGCAGCCGGGGACAGTCTAATTCACCCCTCCACTTT. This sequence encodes CASSRGQSNSPLHF. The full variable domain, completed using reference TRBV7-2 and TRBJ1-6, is GAGVSQSPSNKVTEKGKDVELRCDPISGHTALYWYRQSLGQGLEFLIYFQGNSAPDKSGLPSDRFSAERTGGSVSTLTIQRTQQEDSAVYLCASSRGQSNSPLHFGNGTRLTVT.

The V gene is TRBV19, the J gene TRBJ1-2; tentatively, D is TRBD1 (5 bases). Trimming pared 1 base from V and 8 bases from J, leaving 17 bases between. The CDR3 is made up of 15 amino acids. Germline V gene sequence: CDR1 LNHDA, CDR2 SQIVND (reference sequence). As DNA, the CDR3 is TGTGCCAGTAGTATAGGTTCCGGGGGAGTGAGAGGCTACACCTTC. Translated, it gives CASSIGSGGVRGYTF.

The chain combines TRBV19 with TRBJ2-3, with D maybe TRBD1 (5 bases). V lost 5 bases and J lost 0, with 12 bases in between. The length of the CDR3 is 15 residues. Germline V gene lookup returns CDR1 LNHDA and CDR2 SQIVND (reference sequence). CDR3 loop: CASSRTLFSTDTQYF. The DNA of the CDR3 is TGTGCCAGTAGTCGGACACTTTTTAGCACAGATACGCAGTATTTT.

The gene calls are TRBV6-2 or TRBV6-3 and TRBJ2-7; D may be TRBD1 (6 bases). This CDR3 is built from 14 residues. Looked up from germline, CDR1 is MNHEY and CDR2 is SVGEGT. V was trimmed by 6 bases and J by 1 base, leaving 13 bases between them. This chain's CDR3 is CASSKGDSSYEQYF. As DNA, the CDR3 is TGTGCCAGCAGCAAGGGGGATTCGTCCTACGAGCAGTACTTC.

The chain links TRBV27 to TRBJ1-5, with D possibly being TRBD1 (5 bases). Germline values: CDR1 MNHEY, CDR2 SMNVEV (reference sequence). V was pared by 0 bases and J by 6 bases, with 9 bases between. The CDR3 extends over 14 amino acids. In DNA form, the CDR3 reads TGTGCCAGCAGTTTATCGTCAGGGTTTCAGCCCCAGCATTTT. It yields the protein CASSLSSGFQPQHF.

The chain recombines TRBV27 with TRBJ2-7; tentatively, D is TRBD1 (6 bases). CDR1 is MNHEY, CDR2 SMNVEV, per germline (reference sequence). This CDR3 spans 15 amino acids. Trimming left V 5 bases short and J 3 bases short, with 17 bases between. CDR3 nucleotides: TGTGCCAGCAGTACCCTTACAGGGCCCTTCTACGAGCAGTACTTC. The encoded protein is CASSTLTGPFYEQYF.

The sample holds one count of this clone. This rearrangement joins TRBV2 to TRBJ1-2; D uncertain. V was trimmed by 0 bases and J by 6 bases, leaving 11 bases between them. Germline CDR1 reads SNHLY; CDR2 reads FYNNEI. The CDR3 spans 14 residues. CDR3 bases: TGTGCCAGCAGTGAAGCGCTTGTCGCAGATGGCTACACCTTC. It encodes CASSEALVADGYTF.